The 3 T cell receptor beta chains given below trace back to one sample, sequenced in a study of beta chain features in type 1 diabetes. Study results and caveats: There was a moderate but significant shortening of TCRB CDR3s in all four CD4+ subsets of Type 1 diabetes patients.

Antigens of these TCRs are unknown. All of the isolated RNA was reverse transcribed, so expressed TCRB transcripts were sequenced. Sequencing was performed with immunoSEQ multiplex PCR; in TCRdb, only in-frame clones are kept and a portion is missing. This sample carries hundreds of thousands of clones, roughly 13% of them seen once, and the ten largest clones take 0.03% to 0.045%. Sequences were obtained from naive CD4+ T cells from blood. These receptors were collected from a man between 18 and 29 years old with type 1 diabetes.

This chain connects TRBV9 to TRBJ2-7; 7 positions match TRBD1. CDR1 is SGDLS and CDR2 is YYNGEE in the germline V gene. With V trimmed by 3 bases and J by 6 bases, 9 bases remained unmatched. The CDR3 covers 14 residues. CDR3 coding DNA: TGTGCCAGCAGCGCGAGGGGGCTGGGAGCCGAGCAGTACTTC. This sequence encodes CASSARGLGAEQYF.

The genes are TRBV18 and TRBJ2-3, with D unresolved. The length of the CDR3 is 14 residues. V gave up 4 bases and J gave up 1 base, with 9 bases separating them. Germline V gives CDR1 KGHSH, CDR2 LQKENI. The CDR3 loop is CASSQTPGTDTQYF. CDR3 bases: TGTGCCAGCTCACAGACACCAGGCACAGATACGCAGTATTTT.

This clone appeared a few times. The rearrangement uses TRBV28 and TRBJ1-2; no clear D gene. The germline V gene has CDR1 MDHEN and CDR2 SYDVKM. V lost 6 bases, J lost 8 bases, and 16 bases lay in between. The CDR3 is 13 residues long. CDR3 nucleotide sequence: TGTGCCAGCAGCCCCCTGCCGCTCCAAGGCTACACCTTC. This gives the protein CASSPLPLQGYTF.